Below are 12 T cell receptor beta chains sequenced from a single sample in a study of human T cells and chemical hapten exposure. The time point: patch test 2, 6 weeks after DPC sensitization. Specified treatment: therapeutic diphenylcyclopropenone sensitization with weekly scalp DPC. Using its own MiXCR run on the RACE reads, TCRdb lists one record per CDR3 protein. The sample includes about 89,000 distinct CDR3 sequences, 11% of them seen just once. The sample was whole blood, taken in connection with sensitization to the hapten diphenylcyclopropenone (DPC). These TCRs come from a man aged 40-55 years with alopecia areata. Some clones in this sample may be carry-over from other donors' samples.

The rearrangement uses TRBV5-1 and TRBJ2-7, with D possibly being TRBD1 or TRBD2 (6 bases each). V was cut by 2 bases and J by 4 bases, with 16 bases left in between. This CDR3 is built from 15 residues. CDR1 and CDR2 from the germline V gene are SGHRS and YFSETQ. CDR3: CASSFGGAKEYEQYF. Written as DNA, the CDR3 is TGCGCCAGCAGCTTCGGGGGCGCGAAGGAATACGAGCAGTACTTC.

This rearrangement joins TRBV12-3 or TRBV12-4 to TRBJ2-7, with TRBD1 matching over 9 bases. The CDR3 runs to 14 residues. V shed 5 bases, J shed 1 base, and the junction held 3 bases outside the gene matches. CDR3 DNA: TGTGCCAGCAGTACGACAGGGGGGTCCTACGAGCAGTACTTC. This codes for CASSTTGGSYEQYF.

This CDR3 reads CASRASGVSGEQYV. DNA of the CDR3: TGTGCCAGCAGAGCTAGCGGGGTCTCGGGGGAGCAGTACGTC. The genes are TRBV27 and TRBJ2-7; TRBD2 agrees at 9 bases. Germline V gene data show CDR1 as MNHEY and CDR2 as SMNVEV (reference sequence). The CDR3 sequence is 14 residues long. Trimming cost V 6 bases and J 7 bases; bases outside gene matches: 10.

This clonotype has just a few counts. The V call is TRBV6-5, the J call TRBJ2-7, with 8 positions matching TRBD2. Looked up from germline, CDR1 is MNHEY and CDR2 is SVGAGI. CDR3 length: 17 amino acids. V was clipped by 6 bases and J by 2 bases; unmatched bases: 15. This CDR3 is CASSSHPIGGGAYEQYF. The CDR3 nucleotides read TGTGCCAGCAGCTCCCACCCTATCGGGGGGGGGGCCTACGAGCAGTACTTC.

The chain combines TRBV6-1 with TRBJ2-7; 7 bases agree with TRBD2. Trimming removed 1 base from V and 7 bases from J; junction bases left unmatched: 10. Per germline, CDR1 MNHNS and CDR2 SASEGT. The length of the CDR3 is 15 residues. As DNA, the CDR3 is TGTGCCAGCAGTGAAGTTGGGGGGGGTCCTACAGAGCAGTACGTC. This codes for CASSEVGGGPTEQYV.

V is TRBV6-5 and J is TRBJ2-7; TRBD1 matches 8 bases. The germline V gene encodes CDR1 MNHEY and CDR2 SVGAGI. V lost 4 bases, J lost 6 bases, and 5 bases stayed unmatched. The length of the CDR3 is 13 residues. For the CDR3, the DNA is TGTGCCAGCAGTTTCACAGGGGGAGGCGAGCAGTACGTC. It is translated as CASSFTGGGEQYV.

V is TRBV7-2 and J is TRBJ2-1; 7 nucleotides line up with TRBD1. The CDR3 extends over 15 amino acids. In germline, CDR1 is SGHTA, CDR2 FQGNSA. V was clipped by 5 bases and J by 6 bases; unmatched bases: 10. The CDR3 sequence: CASSPWLTGSNEQFF. In DNA form, the CDR3 reads TGTGCCAGCAGCCCTTGGCTGACAGGGTCCAATGAGCAGTTCTTC. The entire variable domain, with the rest obtained from reference TRBV7-2 and TRBJ2-1, is as follows: GAGVSQSPSNKVTEKGKDVELRCDPISGHTALYWYRQSLGQGLEFLIYFQGNSAPDKSGLPSDRFSAERTGGSVSTLTIQRTQQEDSAVYLCASSPWLTGSNEQFFGPGTRLTVL.

V is TRBV29-1 and J is TRBJ1-1; 8 bases are a match to TRBD1. V shed 7 bases and J 4 bases; nucleotides not matched to a gene: 5. The CDR3 is 12 residues long. Germline assignment: CDR1 SQVTM and CDR2 ANQGSEA. The CDR3 DNA reads TGCAGCGGACAGGGGTTTCTCACTGAAGCTTTCTTT. It encodes CSGQGFLTEAFF.

This clonotype was seen at least ten times. This chain links TRBV6-5 with TRBJ2-1; 12 bases align to TRBD2. V lost 4 bases, J lost 8 bases, and 9 bases stayed unmatched. This CDR3 is built from 16 residues. Per germline, CDR1 MNHEY and CDR2 SVGAGI. CDR3 bases: TGTGCCAGCAGTTCCACAGGACTAGCGGGAATGGATGAGCAGTTCTTC. Amino acids: CASSSTGLAGMDEQFF.

This chain joins TRBV29-1 and TRBJ2-3; D is perhaps TRBD2 (7 bases). This CDR3 region has 15 residues. Germline V lookup: CDR1 SQVTM, CDR2 ANQGSEA. Trimming cost V 3 bases and J 1 base, with 14 bases left between them. The CDR3 coding sequence is TGCAGCGTTGACGAGGGGGGGACTCGCACAGATACGCAGTATTTT. Its translation is CSVDEGGTRTDTQYF.

The chain combines TRBV7-8 with TRBJ2-3, with a possible D match to TRBD2 (5 bases). CDR1 and CDR2 from the germline V gene are SGHVS and FQNEAQ. CDR3 length: 14 amino acids. Trimming cost V 2 bases and J 0 bases, with 6 bases left between them. CDR3: CASSLTRSTDTQYF. In nucleotides, the CDR3 is TGTGCCAGCAGCTTAACTAGGAGCACAGATACGCAGTATTTT.

The rearrangement joins TRBV7-2 to TRBJ2-3; 8 bases map to TRBD2. Unmatched junction bases numbered 6, after V lost 7 bases and J lost 3 bases. The germline V gene has CDR1 SGHTA and CDR2 FQGNSA. This CDR3 is 14 amino acids long. CDR3 nucleotide sequence: TGTGCCAGCACCCCGACTAGCGTAACAGATACGCAGTATTTT. It specifies CASTPTSVTDTQYF.